This entry lists 5 T cell receptor beta chains sequenced from one sample in a study of T cell responses to AZD1222 COVID-19 vaccine. Profiled with immunoSEQ multiplex PCR; TCRdb holds only in-frame clones, not every one. The repertoire holds about 120,000 clones, with 86% as singletons. Material: peripheral blood, obtained 28 days after the second AZD1222 dose. These receptors originate from an adult who received the AZD1222 COVID-19 vaccine.

The rearrangement joins TRBV5-1 to TRBJ1-2, with 12 bases identical to TRBD1. This CDR3 is built from 18 residues. Germline V lookup: CDR1 SGHRS, CDR2 YFSETQ. Trimming at V came to 5 bases and at J to 10 bases, leaving 21 bases not matched to a gene. The CDR3 sequence: CASRRPEAPVGQGATYTF. CDR3 DNA: TGCGCCAGCAGAAGGCCCGAGGCGCCCGTGGGACAGGGGGCAACCTACACCTTC.

This sequence joins TRBV7-3 and TRBJ2-1, with 9 positions matching TRBD2. V dropped 3 bases and J dropped 7; count of bases not matched to a gene: 10. The CDR3 loop spans 16 amino acids. Germline loops: CDR1 SGHTA, CDR2 FQGTGA. The CDR3 DNA sequence: TGTGCCAGCAGCTTCAACCGGGACAGCGGGAGGAATGAGCAGTTCTTC. As protein: CASSFNRDSGRNEQFF.

The J gene is TRBJ1-5, the V gene TRBV5-1; weak D call: TRBD1 (6 bases). Trimming cost V 1 base and J 2 bases, with 10 bases left between them. The CDR3 has 15 residues. Germline V gene data show CDR1 as SGHRS and CDR2 as YFSETQ. CDR3 in DNA: TGCGCCAGCAGCTTGTTGGGGGCGCGCAATCAGCCCCAGCATTTT. It codes for CASSLLGARNQPQHF.

The chain links TRBV9 to TRBJ2-2, with D perhaps matching TRBD2 (7 bases). The V end was cut by 10 bases, the J end by 4 bases, with 23 bases between. Germline V CDR1 and CDR2: SGDLS, YYNGEE. This CDR3 spans 16 amino acids. The CDR3 loop is CARRALGGAGTGELFF. The CDR3 region has the DNA TGTGCCCGCCGCGCCTTGGGGGGGGCGGGCACCGGGGAGCTGTTTTTT.

J is TRBJ1-2 and V is TRBV28; D is undetermined. V lost 6 bases, J lost 2 bases, and 16 bases lay in between. The germline CDR1 and CDR2 sequences are MDHEN and SYDVKM. The CDR3 covers 15 residues. As DNA, the CDR3 is TGTGCCAGCAGCCAGGCATGGGGTGGGAACTATGGCTACACCTTC. It yields the protein CASSQAWGGNYGYTF.